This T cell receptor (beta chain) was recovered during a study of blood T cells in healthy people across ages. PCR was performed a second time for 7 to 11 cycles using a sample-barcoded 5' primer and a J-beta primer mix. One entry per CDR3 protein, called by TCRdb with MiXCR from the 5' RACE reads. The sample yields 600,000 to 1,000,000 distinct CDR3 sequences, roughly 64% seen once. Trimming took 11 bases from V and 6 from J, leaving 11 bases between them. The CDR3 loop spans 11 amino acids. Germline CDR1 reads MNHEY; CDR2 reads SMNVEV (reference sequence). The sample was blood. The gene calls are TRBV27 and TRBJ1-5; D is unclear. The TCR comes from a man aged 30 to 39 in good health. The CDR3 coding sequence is TGTGCCTCCGGCAAGGTTCAGCCCCAGCATTTT. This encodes CASGKVQPQHF.